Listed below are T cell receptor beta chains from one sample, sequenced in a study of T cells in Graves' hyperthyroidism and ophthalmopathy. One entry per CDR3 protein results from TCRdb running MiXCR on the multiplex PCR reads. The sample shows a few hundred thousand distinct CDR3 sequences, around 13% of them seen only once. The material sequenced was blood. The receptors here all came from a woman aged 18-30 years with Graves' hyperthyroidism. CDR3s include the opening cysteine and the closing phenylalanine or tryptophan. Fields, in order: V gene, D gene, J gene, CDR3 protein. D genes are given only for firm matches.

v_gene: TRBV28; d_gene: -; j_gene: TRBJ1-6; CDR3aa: CASTGTGESSPLHF
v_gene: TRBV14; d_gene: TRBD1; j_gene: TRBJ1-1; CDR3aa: CASSQRTGIGSTEAFF
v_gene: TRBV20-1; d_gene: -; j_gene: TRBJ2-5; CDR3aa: CSASVGETQYF
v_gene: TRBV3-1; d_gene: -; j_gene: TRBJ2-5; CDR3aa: CASSLGFGEETQYF
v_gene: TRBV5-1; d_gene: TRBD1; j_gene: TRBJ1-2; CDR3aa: CASSLGQGLSYGYTF
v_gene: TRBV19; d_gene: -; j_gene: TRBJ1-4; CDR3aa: CASSPGPAANEKLFF
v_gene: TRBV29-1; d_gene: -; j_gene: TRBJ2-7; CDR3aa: CSVEVGPGSYEQYF
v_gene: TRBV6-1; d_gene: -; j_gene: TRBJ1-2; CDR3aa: CASSEQALDGYTF
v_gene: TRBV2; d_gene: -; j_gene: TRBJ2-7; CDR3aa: CASSGGMIYEQYF
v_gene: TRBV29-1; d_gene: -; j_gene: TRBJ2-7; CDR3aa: CSVEDRPYEQYF
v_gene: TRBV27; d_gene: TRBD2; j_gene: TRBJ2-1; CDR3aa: CASSRSGSPYNEQFF
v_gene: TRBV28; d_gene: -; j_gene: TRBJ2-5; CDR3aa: CASWAREPETQYF
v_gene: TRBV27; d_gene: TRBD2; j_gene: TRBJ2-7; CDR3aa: CASSFTSGYEQYF
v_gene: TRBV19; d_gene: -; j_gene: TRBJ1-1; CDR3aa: CASSVESPPIMNTEAFF
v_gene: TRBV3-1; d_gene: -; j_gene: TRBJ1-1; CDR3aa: CASSHGLMNTEAFF